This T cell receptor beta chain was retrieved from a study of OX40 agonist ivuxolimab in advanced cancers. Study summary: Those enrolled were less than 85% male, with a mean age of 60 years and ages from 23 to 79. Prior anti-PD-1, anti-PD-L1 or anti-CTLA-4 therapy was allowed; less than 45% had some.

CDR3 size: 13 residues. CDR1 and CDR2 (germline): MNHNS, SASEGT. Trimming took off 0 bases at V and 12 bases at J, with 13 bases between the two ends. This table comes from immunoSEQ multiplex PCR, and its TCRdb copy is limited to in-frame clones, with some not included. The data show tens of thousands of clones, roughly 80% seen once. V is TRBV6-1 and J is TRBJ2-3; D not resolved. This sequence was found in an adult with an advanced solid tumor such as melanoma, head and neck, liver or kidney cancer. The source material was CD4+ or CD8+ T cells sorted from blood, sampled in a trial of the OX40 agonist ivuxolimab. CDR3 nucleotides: TGTGCCAGCAGTGAAGCGCCCGGTAATTTTCAGTATTTT. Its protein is CASSEAPGNFQYF.